These T cell receptor beta chains were read from a single sample in a study of T cell responses to AZD1222 COVID-19 vaccine. Profiled with immunoSEQ multiplex PCR; TCRdb holds only in-frame clones, not every one. The sample has around 110,000 clones; around 92% are singletons. The source material was peripheral blood, sampled on day 0 of AZD1222 vaccination. These receptors all come from an adult in good health. The CDR3 runs from the conserved cysteine through the conserved F or W. D genes are given only for firm matches. Clone size is shown for a subset of rows, as once, few, many or a class of expanded clone.

V gene	J gene	D gene	clone size	CDR3 protein	CDR3 DNA
TRBV11-3	TRBJ2-1	TRBD2	once	CASSLRGLAASQFF	TGTGCCAGCAGCTTACGTGGGCTAGCGGCGTCGCAGTTCTTC
TRBV28	TRBJ2-7	NA	NA	CASMLGTYEQYF	TGTGCCAGCATGTTAGGCACCTACGAGCAGTACTTC
TRBV1	TRBJ2-7	NA	NA	CTSSQGGDGPFSYEQYF	TGCACCAGCAGCCAAGGAGGGGATGGCCCCTTCTCCTACGAGCAGTACTTC
TRBV30	TRBJ1-1	NA	NA	CAWNRGLDTEAFF	TGTGCCTGGAACCGGGGGTTGGACACTGAAGCTTTCTTT
TRBV19	TRBJ1-5	NA	NA	CASSIAAGASQPQHF	TGTGCCAGTAGTATAGCGGCGGGGGCGAGTCAGCCCCAGCATTTT
TRBV5-1	TRBJ2-3	NA	NA	CASSLSGLPTDTQYF	TGCGCCAGCAGCTTGTCCGGACTCCCTACAGATACGCAGTATTTT
TRBV6-5	TRBJ2-5	TRBD1	NA	CASRSSGTGGETQYF	TGTGCCAGCAGGTCCTCCGGGACAGGGGGTGAGACCCAGTACTTC
TRBV28	TRBJ1-2	NA	NA	CASMRKENYGYTF	TGTGCCAGCATGCGAAAAGAAAACTATGGCTACACCTTC
TRBV7-2	TRBJ1-1	NA	NA	CASGHGLNTEAFF	TGTGCCAGCGGACATGGTCTGAACACTGAAGCTTTCTTT
TRBV25-1	TRBJ1-6	NA	NA	CASSEYGQDVSYNSPLHF	TGTGCCAGCAGTGAATATGGGCAGGACGTGTCCTATAATTCACCCCTCCACTTT
TRBV7-7	TRBJ2-3	NA	NA	CASSLGTEMRTDTQYF	TGTGCCAGCAGCTTAGGTACGGAGATGAGGACAGATACGCAGTATTTT
TRBV19	TRBJ1-4	NA	NA	CASSIVKPGGEKLFF	TGTGCCAGTAGTATAGTTAAGCCAGGAGGTGAAAAACTGTTTTTT
TRBV24-1	TRBJ1-4	TRBD1	NA	CATSDPSRDSGSEKLFF	TGTGCCACCAGTGACCCGTCCCGGGACAGTGGGAGTGAAAAACTGTTTTTT
TRBV3-1/TRBV3-2	TRBJ2-7	NA	NA	CASSQDRGRYEQYF	TGTGCCAGCAGCCAAGATAGAGGGAGGTACGAGCAGTACTTC
TRBV4-2	TRBJ2-6	TRBD2	NA	CASSQVSGGQAGANVLTF	TGTGCCAGCAGCCAAGTATCGGGAGGGCAGGCTGGGGCCAACGTCCTGACTTTC
TRBV28	TRBJ2-7	NA	NA	CASSFEGKQYF	TGTGCCAGCAGTTTCGAGGGGAAGCAGTACTTC
TRBV28	TRBJ2-7	NA	NA	CASSLSGARYEQYF	TGTGCCAGCAGTTTATCCGGGGCGCGGTACGAGCAGTACTTC
TRBV28	TRBJ1-5	NA	NA	CASSRPETVYSNQPQHF	TGTGCCAGCAGCCGTCCCGAGACAGTCTATAGCAATCAGCCCCAGCATTTT
TRBV28	TRBJ2-7	TRBD2	NA	CASIRGASGSSYEQYF	TGTGCCAGCATCCGAGGGGCTAGCGGGAGTTCCTACGAGCAGTACTTC
TRBV15	TRBJ2-1	NA	NA	CATSRDLSSDEQFF	TGTGCCACCAGCAGAGATCTCAGTTCCGATGAGCAGTTCTTC
TRBV4-1	TRBJ1-5	TRBD1	NA	CASSQAPGQGYGNQPQHF	TGCGCCAGCAGCCAAGCTCCAGGACAGGGGTACGGTAATCAGCCCCAGCATTTT
TRBV2	TRBJ1-2	TRBD1	NA	CASSETLGTGKRGYTF	TGTGCCAGCAGTGAAACCCTGGGGACAGGGAAGAGGGGCTACACCTTC
TRBV5-4	TRBJ2-2	NA	NA	CASKDIPGEVRELFF	TGTGCCAGCAAAGACATACCCGGGGAGGTTCGAGAGCTGTTTTTT
TRBV6-5	TRBJ2-7	NA	NA	CASSYSPGRAYEQYF	TGTGCCAGCAGTTACTCCCCAGGCAGGGCCTACGAGCAGTACTTC
TRBV3-1/TRBV3-2	TRBJ1-5	NA	NA	CASSQAKGGQPQHF	TGTGCCAGCAGCCAAGCTAAGGGTGGTCAGCCCCAGCATTTT
TRBV7-9	TRBJ2-1	NA	NA	CASSSRRSSSYNEQFF	TGTGCCAGCAGCTCGAGAAGATCGAGCTCCTACAATGAGCAGTTCTTC
TRBV2	TRBJ1-2	NA	once	CASSEGVNYGYTF	TGTGCCAGCAGCGAGGGGGTGAACTATGGCTACACCTTC
TRBV10-3	TRBJ2-1	TRBD2	NA	CAIGGLAGVNEQFF	TGTGCCATCGGGGGGTTAGCGGGAGTTAATGAGCAGTTCTTC